These 12 T cell receptor beta chains were sequenced from one sample in a study of T cells in Graves' hyperthyroidism and ophthalmopathy. RNA transcripts were the template for amplifying TCR beta CDR3 regions. Carried out on the TCR CDR3, a first-round RT-PCR used the HTBI primer set. TCRdb processed the multiplex PCR reads anew with MiXCR; each CDR3 protein has one entry. Of 550,000 to 700,000 distinct CDR3 sequences listed, around 15% are singletons. Specimen: blood. The receptors were gathered from a woman aged 40-49 years with Graves' ophthalmopathy.

This clonotype was observed at least ten times. The rearrangement links TRBV19 to TRBJ1-1; 7 nucleotides line up with TRBD1. Per the germline V gene, CDR1 is LNHDA and CDR2 is SQIVND (reference sequence). CDR3 length: 13 amino acids. V dropped 3 bases and J dropped 3; count of bases not matched to a gene: 1. In DNA, the CDR3 is TGTGCCAGTAGTATTCAGGGGGACACTGAAGCTTTCTTT. Its protein product is CASSIQGDTEAFF.

This clonotype showed up many times. This sequence joins TRBV28 and TRBJ2-7, with no clear D. Germline V gene data show CDR1 as MDHEN and CDR2 as SYDVKM. The CDR3 loop spans 12 amino acids. The germline V and J ends were trimmed by 2 bases and 5 bases, with 7 bases remaining between them. The CDR3 sequence: CASSLADHEQYF. DNA for the CDR3: TGTGCCAGCAGTTTAGCCGACCACGAGCAGTACTTC.

This chain uses TRBV5-1 with TRBJ1-2; D uncertain. CDR1 and CDR2 (germline): SGHRS, YFSETQ. Between the trimmed V and J ends, which lost 4 bases and 2 bases, there was a span of 21 bases. This CDR3 has 17 amino acids. The DNA for the CDR3 is TGCGCCAGCAGCCTTGGAGAGTGGGGAGACACGAACTATGGCTACACCTTC. Amino acid sequence: CASSLGEWGDTNYGYTF.

At least ten counts were recorded for this clonotype. The junction departs from the called germline gene at one end, perhaps through a read error. The rearrangement uses TRBV6-5 and TRBJ1-1, with TRBD1 as a possible D gene (6 bases). This CDR3 is built from 14 residues. CDR1 is MNHEY and CDR2 is SVGAGI in the germline V gene. The CDR3 sequence: CASIKTGGDTETFF. The CDR3 region has the DNA TGTGCCAGCATTAAGACGGGCGGGGACACTGAAACTTTCTTT.

The chain couples TRBV27 to TRBJ1-4; D unclear. CDR1 is MNHEY, CDR2 SMNVEV, per germline (reference sequence). The germline V and J ends were trimmed by 5 bases and 8 bases, with 12 bases remaining between them. This CDR3 spans 13 amino acids. CDR3 sequence: CASSPTFGEKLFF. The DNA of the CDR3 is TGTGCCAGCAGTCCAACCTTCGGGGAAAAACTGTTTTTT.

Only a few counts were recorded for this clonotype. The chain couples TRBV6-1 to TRBJ1-6; weak D call: TRBD1 (5 bases). The V end lost 4 bases, the J end lost 14 bases, and 15 bases lay between the germline ends. The CDR3 runs 13 residues. CDR1 and CDR2 (germline): MNHNS, SASEGT. The CDR3 DNA reads as TGTGCCAGCAGTGTGGGGACCGATTCTTCCCTCCACTTT. Its translation: CASSVGTDSSLHF.

The CDR3 is CASSLAGPAGGANVLTF. In DNA form, the CDR3 reads TGCGCCAGCAGCTTGGCCGGCCCTGCTGGTGGGGCCAACGTCCTGACTTTC. The chain has TRBV5-1 and TRBJ2-6; D not certain. The CDR3 has 17 amino acids. V lost 0 bases and J 3 bases, leaving 13 bases between the germline ends. CDR1 SGHRS and CDR2 YFSETQ come from the germline V gene.

This clonotype has at least ten counts. The rearrangement links TRBV12-3 or TRBV12-4 to TRBJ2-2; TRBD1 matches at 7 bases. CDR3 size: 17 residues. J lost 7 bases, V lost 3 bases, and 14 bases had no gene match. DNA of the CDR3: TGTGCCAGCAGTTTTCGGGTCCCGTTGTCAGGGGGCGGGGAGCTGTTTTTT. Its protein product is CASSFRVPLSGGGELFF.

This sequence joins TRBV6-1 and TRBJ2-7; possible D gene TRBD1, 5 bases. V lost 5 bases, J lost 2 bases, and 19 bases lay in between. Germline V lookup: CDR1 MNHNS, CDR2 SASEGT. The CDR3 runs to 16 residues. The CDR3 sequence is CASSPLAAGFAYEQYF. The CDR3 bases are TGTGCCAGCAGTCCCCTGGCGGCAGGGTTCGCCTACGAGCAGTACTTC.

This clonotype was picked up many times. The chain employs TRBV6-2 or TRBV6-3 and TRBJ1-5; D is ambiguous. The CDR3 length is 17 residues. CDR1 is MNHEY, CDR2 SVGEGT, per germline. Trimming shortened V by 7 bases and J by 0 bases, and 19 bases separated the two germline ends. The CDR3 nucleotides read TGTGCCAGCAAAAGCGGACTATGGCCGGATAGCAATCAGCCCCAGCATTTT. Protein: CASKSGLWPDSNQPQHF.

This clonotype was observed a few times. The chain links TRBV6-2 or TRBV6-3 to TRBJ2-5, with D possibly being TRBD2 (5 bases). Germline lookup yields CDR1 MNHEY and CDR2 SVGEGT. V gave up 8 bases and J gave up 3 bases, with 10 bases separating them. This CDR3 comprises 12 residues. CDR3: CASEGVKETQYF. CDR3 bases: TGTGCCAGCGAGGGAGTCAAAGAGACCCAGTACTTC.

Details on this clonotype: One base away lies a much larger clone, so this may be a sequencing read error. The V gene is TRBV9, the J gene TRBJ2-7; D may be TRBD1 or TRBD2 (5 bases each). Germline V gene data show CDR1 as SGDLS and CDR2 as YYNGEE. The CDR3 extends over 14 amino acids. CDR3 sequence (DNA): TGTGCCAGCAGCGTAGCCGGGACCTCCTACGAGCAGCACTTC. It is translated as CASSVAGTSYEQHF.